Listed here is a single TCR beta chain. What it recognizes is unknown. There were likely unrecorded immune exposures, though donors were nominally healthy when sampled. Germline lookup yields CDR1 SGHTA and CDR2 FQGNSA. This CDR3 has 16 residues. The V segment lost 1 base and the J segment 2 bases; nucleotides outside the gene matches: 2. This sample is part of a study of cytomegalovirus exposure and HLA in healthy donors. Primers for the PCR totalled 60 Vbeta and 13 Jbeta. How the authors handled the data: Some 80 million unique TCR beta chains, roughly 12 million shared, were counted in a later analysis. Produced via immunoSEQ multiplex PCR; TCRdb's table is partial and in-frame only. V, J and clone size are taken as reported in that table, and D and trimming were inferred from the DNA itself. The sample contains around 160,000 clones, more than 65% of which appear only once. Study results and limitations: Specificity for CMV antigens was confirmed in vitro for a few of the CMV-associated chains. Information on immune exposure was restricted to one variable (CMV serostatus).

The clonotype was recovered from a man aged 18-30 years in good health and CMV-seropositive. J is TRBJ2-1 and V is TRBV7-2, with TRBD2 identical over 10 bases. The sample comprised PBMCs. The CDR3 loop is CASSLVSGGAYNEQFF. Here the CDR3 DNA reads TGTGCCAGCAGCTTAGTAAGCGGGGGGGCCTACAATGAGCAGTTCTTC.